The 20 T cell receptor beta chains presented below share a single source sample, sequenced in a study of regulatory T cells in long-lasting Graves disease. Time point here: newly diagnosed GD, antithyroid drugs for less than 3 months. PBMC RNA served as the TCR library source. Assembly of TCR beta libraries relied on iRepertoire HTBI primers together with Arm-PCR of CDR3 regions. TCRdb recomputed calls from the multiplex PCR reads with MiXCR, one row per CDR3 protein. Counted here are roughly 510,000 distinct CDR3 sequences, about 16% occurring once; the ten biggest clones make up around 12%. These data were also reused for a study on T cells in Graves' hyperthyroidism and ophthalmopathy.

This sample comprised peripheral blood mononuclear cells (PBMCs), obtained at new diagnosis, from a patient treated with antithyroid drugs. These receptors were taken from a man younger than 35 with Graves disease.

This clonotype was counted many times. The chain is built from TRBV11-1 and TRBJ2-6, with D possibly TRBD1 on 5 matching bases. Germline CDR1 reads SGHAT; CDR2 reads FQDESV (reference sequence). The V and J ends lost 3 bases and 0 bases respectively, with 6 bases between them. This CDR3 has 15 amino acids. CDR3 in amino acids: CASSLTVSGANVLTF. Here the CDR3 DNA reads TGTGCCAGCAGCTTGACAGTCTCTGGGGCCAACGTCCTGACTTTC.

Only a few counts were recorded for this clonotype. The J gene is TRBJ1-5, the V gene TRBV6-2 or TRBV6-3, with 8 bases matching TRBD1. The germline V gene has CDR1 MNHEY and CDR2 SVGEGT. The V and J ends lost 2 bases and 6 bases, in that order; junction bases with no gene match: 15. CDR3 length: 18 amino acids. The CDR3 DNA is TGTGCCAGCAGTTACCCCGGGACAGGTAGCGATAGGGGTCAGCCCCAGCATTTT. Encoded protein: CASSYPGTGSDRGQPQHF.

This chain connects TRBV18 to TRBJ1-6, with 9 bases that match TRBD1. The germline V gene has CDR1 KGHSH and CDR2 LQKENI. The CDR3 length is 16 residues. V shed 1 base, J shed 5 bases, and the junction held 3 bases outside the gene matches. The CDR3 is CASSPQTGGNNSPLHF. The CDR3 nucleotides are TGTGCCAGCTCACCACAGACAGGGGGAAATAATTCACCCCTCCACTTT. Variable domain in full (rest from reference TRBV18 and TRBJ1-6): NAGVMQNPRHLVRRRGQEARLRCSPMKGHSHVYWYRQLPEEGLKFMVYLQKENIIDESGMPKERFSAEFPKEGPSILRIQQVVRGDSAAYFCASSPQTGGNNSPLHFGNGTRLTVT.

This clonotype has at least ten counts. The chain has TRBV12-3 or TRBV12-4 and TRBJ1-5, with D perhaps matching TRBD1 (5 bases). The ends were cut back, 6 bases at V and 7 bases at J, with 13 bases in the middle. CDR3 length: 13 residues. The CDR3 here is CASRMVQGQPQHF. The CDR3 region has the DNA TGTGCCAGCAGGATGGTTCAGGGACAGCCCCAGCATTTT.

This clonotype was recorded many times. This chain links TRBV28 with TRBJ2-7; the D call may be TRBD1 or TRBD2 (7 bases each). The V end lost 5 bases, the J end lost 3 bases, and 14 bases lay between the germline ends. Per germline, CDR1 MDHEN and CDR2 SYDVKM. The CDR3 runs to 14 residues. The CDR3 loop reads CASSQGGSLYEQYF. The CDR3 region has the DNA TGTGCCAGCAGTCAGGGGGGGTCTCTCTACGAGCAGTACTTC.

This clonotype was observed many times. V usage is TRBV7-9 and J usage is TRBJ2-7; D remains unclear. The CDR3 is 13 residues long. Trimming pared 4 bases from V and 4 bases from J, leaving 11 bases between. Germline V gives CDR1 SEHNR, CDR2 FQNEAQ (reference sequence). In DNA, the CDR3 is TGTGCCAGCAGCTCCATAGGTCGGTACGAGCAGTACTTC. It is translated as CASSSIGRYEQYF.

This clonotype has ten or more counts. The chain combines TRBV10-2 with TRBJ2-7; TRBD2 matches 8 bases. Trimming cost V 6 bases and J 4 bases; bases outside gene matches: 5. The CDR3 runs 13 residues. Germline CDR1 and CDR2: WSHSY and SAAADI. CDR3 nucleotides: TGCGCCAGCAGCTTAGCGGGACTGTACGAGCAGTACTTC. Protein product: CASSLAGLYEQYF.

V is TRBV5-1 and J is TRBJ1-3; no clear D. The germline V gene has CDR1 SGHRS and CDR2 YFSETQ. Deletions cut 4 bases from V and 0 bases from J, with 11 bases between. This CDR3 is built from 15 residues. The CDR3 loop is CASSPDPYSGNTIYF. The CDR3 DNA sequence: TGCGCCAGCAGCCCGGACCCTTACTCTGGAAACACCATATATTTT.

This clonotype appeared a few times. The gene calls are TRBV2 and TRBJ2-5; either TRBD1 or TRBD2 may fit D (6 bases each). Germline V gene data show CDR1 as SNHLY and CDR2 as FYNNEI. V lost 8 bases and J lost 0, with 13 bases in between. This CDR3 is built from 14 residues. The CDR3 DNA reads as TGTGCCAGCGGGGAGGACAGATACCAAGAGACCCAGTACTTC. Translated: CASGEDRYQETQYF.

Ten or more counts support this clonotype. This chain connects TRBV2 to TRBJ2-1; D is undetermined. The CDR3 contains 14 residues. The germline V and J ends were trimmed by 1 base and 2 bases, with 6 bases remaining between them. Germline CDR1 SNHLY, CDR2 FYNNEI. Here the CDR3 reads CASSEDSAYNEQFF. In nucleotides, the CDR3 is TGTGCCAGCAGTGAAGACTCAGCCTACAATGAGCAGTTCTTC.

This chain joins TRBV19 and TRBJ2-3; tentative D call: TRBD2 (5 bases). The germline gives CDR1 LNHDA, CDR2 SQIVND (reference sequence). The CDR3 length is 16 residues. Between the trimmed V and J ends, which lost 10 bases and 2 bases, there was a span of 22 bases. CDR3 amino acids: CATNPGVGRATDTQYF. CDR3 DNA: TGTGCCACCAACCCCGGGGTAGGACGAGCCACAGATACGCAGTATTTT.

This sequence joins TRBV6-2 or TRBV6-3 and TRBJ2-6; no clear D. CDR3 length equals 16 residues. The V gene lost 8 bases and the J gene lost 1 base, with 15 bases spanning the gap. From germline, CDR1 is MNHEY and CDR2 SVGEGT. CDR3 loop: CASRKGDLSGANVLTF. The CDR3 DNA reads as TGTGCCAGCCGGAAGGGTGATTTATCTGGGGCCAACGTCCTGACTTTC.

This clonotype was counted at least ten times. This chain joins TRBV9 and TRBJ2-1, with D possibly matching TRBD1 (5 bases). The V end was cut by 0 bases, the J end by 0 bases, with 22 bases between. Germline V CDR1 and CDR2: SGDLS, YYNGEE. The CDR3 contains 20 residues. CDR3 residues: CASSVDKGPPGATSYNEQFF. CDR3 in DNA: TGTGCCAGCAGCGTAGACAAGGGGCCGCCGGGCGCAACCTCCTACAATGAGCAGTTCTTC.

This clonotype showed up many times. This chain connects TRBV5-1 to TRBJ2-7; 7 bases agree with TRBD1. The CDR3 is 17 amino acids. The germline CDR1 and CDR2 sequences are SGHRS and YFSETQ. The ends lost 7 bases at V and 1 base at J; junction bases unmatched: 17. The CDR3 DNA follows: TGCGCCAGCCGAGACGAGAAACCGGGACAGAGTTCCTACGAGCAGTACTTC. Translation gives CASRDEKPGQSSYEQYF.

This clonotype was counted many times. The chain carries TRBV15 and TRBJ2-1, with 7 nucleotides matching TRBD2. CDR3 length equals 14 residues. Losses at the gene ends were 1 base for V and 4 bases for J; bases not matched to a gene: 1. The germline V gene encodes CDR1 LNHNV and CDR2 YYDKDF (reference sequence). This CDR3 is CATSRGDYYNEQFF. The CDR3 DNA is TGTGCCACCAGCAGAGGGGACTATTACAATGAGCAGTTCTTC.

There are many counts of this clonotype. This chain links TRBV27 with TRBJ2-3; maybe TRBD2 (5 bases). Germline V gene lookup returns CDR1 MNHEY and CDR2 SMNVEV (reference sequence). V was trimmed by 1 base and J by 0 bases, leaving 14 bases between them. The length of the CDR3 is 17 residues. The CDR3 DNA sequence: TGTGCCAGCAGTTTATTGGGAGTAAGGCCGAGCACAGATACGCAGTATTTT. It translates to CASSLLGVRPSTDTQYF.

There are a few counts of this clonotype. The rearrangement links TRBV5-1 to TRBJ1-4; D is unclear. Per germline, CDR1 SGHRS and CDR2 YFSETQ. The CDR3 is 17 residues long. Trimming stripped 2 bases from V and 3 bases from J, with 17 bases between. CDR3 region: CASSFTTPTASNEKLFF. As DNA, the CDR3 is TGCGCCAGCAGCTTTACGACCCCAACCGCCTCTAATGAAAAACTGTTTTTT.

The V call is TRBV20-1, the J call TRBJ2-5; D uncertain. V was trimmed by 0 bases and J by 5 bases, leaving 7 bases between them. This CDR3 region has 12 residues. From germline, CDR1 is DFQATT and CDR2 SNEGSKA (reference sequence). CDR3: CSARESWETQYF. The CDR3 DNA reads TGCAGTGCTAGAGAAAGTTGGGAGACCCAGTACTTC.

This clonotype appeared a single time. The chain combines TRBV20-1 with TRBJ2-1; tentatively, D is TRBD1 or TRBD2 (5 bases each). Germline CDR1 is DFQATT and CDR2 is SNEGSKA (reference sequence). Trimming left V 2 bases short and J 7 bases short, with 18 bases between. The CDR3 covers 15 residues. CDR3 residues: CSARSGSGRGNEQFF. CDR3 in DNA: TGCAGTGCTAGATCTGGGTCAGGGAGAGGGAATGAGCAGTTCTTC.

This clonotype has at least ten counts. This chain links TRBV5-1 with TRBJ2-7; D tentatively fits TRBD1 or TRBD2 (5 bases each). The CDR3 has 14 residues. Trimming removed 1 base from V and 2 bases from J, with 10 bases in between. The germline CDR1 and CDR2 sequences are SGHRS and YFSETQ. The CDR3 DNA sequence: TGCGCCAGCAGCTTGAAGGGGACGGCCTACGAGCAGTACTTC. Its protein product is CASSLKGTAYEQYF.